The present T cell receptor (beta chain) was sequenced within a study of blood T cells in healthy people across ages. Study overall: Template switching picked up about one barcoded beta molecule for each two T cells. Overall study results and limits: Changes seen in expanded clonotypes were possibly confounded by donor CMV status left unknown.

The CDR3 sequence is 15 residues long. Trimming removed 4 bases at V and 3 bases at J, with 13 bases between. Germline V lookup: CDR1 SGHTA, CDR2 FQGNSA. Comments on this clonotype: Its antigen is undetermined.

Using a J-beta primer mix together with a sample-barcoded 5' primer, a second PCR was run for roughly 7 to 11 cycles. TCRdb reprocessed the 5' RACE reads via MiXCR and lists one record per CDR3 protein. Of 650,000 to 800,000 distinct CDR3 sequences in the sample, 40% to 50% were seen once. Sequenced input: blood. The origin of this receptor is a man aged 55 to 70 in good health. The chain carries TRBV7-2 and TRBJ2-1; no clear D. The CDR3 DNA is TGTGCCAGCAGCTATCCGAACCGAATCTACAATGAGCAGTTCTTC. Residues: CASSYPNRIYNEQFF. Full variable domain (rest looked up from reference TRBV7-2 and TRBJ2-1): GAGVSQSPSNKVTEKGKDVELRCDPISGHTALYWYRQSLGQGLEFLIYFQGNSAPDKSGLPSDRFSAERTGGSVSTLTIQRTQQEDSAVYLCASSYPNRIYNEQFFGPGTRLTVL.